The T cell receptor (beta chain) under discussion was sequenced for a study of cytomegalovirus exposure and HLA in healthy donors. Study conclusions and caveats: The study found most TCR sequences rare, yet found some public TCRs in many donors.

For this clone: Its specificity is unknown.

Per germline, CDR1 GTSNPN and CDR2 SVGIG (reference sequence). The CDR3 runs 15 residues. V lost 0 bases and J 5 bases, leaving 16 bases between the germline ends. The method was immunoSEQ multiplex PCR; TCRdb's version includes in-frame clones alone and lacks a portion of them. The table shows a few hundred thousand clones, with 86% occurring only once. The source is a woman between 18 and 30 years old in good health and CMV-seronegative. The chain has TRBV30 and TRBJ2-5; TRBD2 might be the D (5 bases). Sequencing was carried out using PBMCs. CDR3 nucleotides: TGTGCCTGGAGTGTCTGGGCTAGCAGGAGCGAGACCCAGTACTTC. Protein sequence: CAWSVWASRSETQYF.